These 32 T cell receptor beta chains were all obtained from the same sample, sequenced in a study of cytomegalovirus exposure and HLA in healthy donors. Primers: 60 Vbeta forward and 13 Jbeta reverse. Method: immunoSEQ multiplex PCR; TCRdb's copy keeps in-frame clones and lacks some. The sample records around 72,000 clones, around 64% being singletons. The sequencing sample was made of PBMCs. The receptors derive from a man aged 40-55 years in good health and CMV-seropositive.

The chain carries TRBV10-3 and TRBJ2-7, with D perhaps matching TRBD2 (6 bases). Germline-derived CDR1 and CDR2 are ENHRY and SYGVKD. V shed 6 bases and J shed 0 bases, with 15 bases lying between them. The CDR3 is 15 residues long. The CDR3 region is CAISSSGTASYEQYF. CDR3 coding DNA: TGTGCCATCAGCTCATCCGGGACTGCCTCCTACGAGCAGTACTTC.

The V call is TRBV11-3, the J call TRBJ2-7, with a weak D call TRBD2 (5 bases). V was trimmed by 3 bases and J by 7 bases, leaving 7 bases between them. CDR1 is SGHNT and CDR2 is YENEEA in the germline V gene. The CDR3 contains 11 residues. The CDR3 protein is CASSFTGEQYF. CDR3 coding DNA: TGTGCCAGCAGCTTCACGGGGGAGCAGTACTTC.

This clone appeared a few times. The J gene is TRBJ1-2, the V gene TRBV6-5; D is unresolved. The germline V gene encodes CDR1 MNHEY and CDR2 SVGAGI. This CDR3 has 14 amino acids. V shed 1 base and J shed 3 bases, with 9 bases lying between them. The CDR3 DNA is TGTGCCAGCAGTTACTTTGGTACAGACTATGGCTACACCTTC. Translation: CASSYFGTDYGYTF.

CDR3 in amino acids: CASGNLAGSGEQFF. The CDR3, as DNA: TGTGCTAGTGGCAATCTAGCGGGGTCGGGTGAGCAGTTCTTC. The V call is TRBV12-5, the J call TRBJ2-1, with 9 bases matching TRBD2. Germline CDR1 is LGHNT and CDR2 is FRNRAP. The CDR3 length is 14 residues. The J segment lost 9 bases and the V segment lost 6 bases, leaving 9 bases of the junction unmatched.

The V gene is TRBV6-5, the J gene TRBJ2-3; 9 bases map to TRBD1. Germline values: CDR1 MNHEY, CDR2 SVGAGI. The V segment lost 6 bases and the J segment 4 bases; nucleotides outside the gene matches: 8. This CDR3 has 15 amino acids. The CDR3 DNA reads as TGTGCCAGCAGACCGAGACAGGGGGGGGCAGATACGCAGTATTTT. Amino acid sequence: CASRPRQGGADTQYF.

The CDR3 DNA reads as TGTGCCTGGAGTGTACCTCCGTCGGGACAGGGGATTTATTCACCCCTCCACTTT. Translated: CAWSVPPSGQGIYSPLHF. The chain carries TRBV30 and TRBJ1-6; 10 bases fit TRBD1. This CDR3 spans 18 amino acids. The germline V gene encodes CDR1 GTSNPN and CDR2 SVGIG (reference sequence). The V segment lost 0 bases and the J segment 8 bases; nucleotides outside the gene matches: 13.

The chain uses TRBV4-2 and TRBJ1-2, with 9 bases matching TRBD1. J gave up 6 bases and V 1 base, and 3 bases lay outside the gene matches. The CDR3 loop spans 14 amino acids. The germline CDR1 and CDR2 sequences are LGHNA and YNFKEQ. As DNA, the CDR3 is TGTGCCAGCAGCCAAGGTGACAGGGGGGATGGCTACACCTTC. Residues: CASSQGDRGDGYTF.

The chain recombines TRBV5-1 with TRBJ2-2, with 9 nucleotides matching TRBD1. CDR3 length: 15 amino acids. The germline V gene has CDR1 SGHRS and CDR2 YFSETQ. J gave up 4 bases and V 4 bases, and 5 bases lay outside the gene matches. The CDR3 DNA is TGCGCCAGCAGCCTCGACAGGGGGTTCACCGGGGAGCTGTTTTTT. This gives the protein CASSLDRGFTGELFF.

V is TRBV6-4 and J is TRBJ2-1; 10 bases are shared with TRBD2. Germline V gene data show CDR1 as MRHNA and CDR2 as SNTAGT. The CDR3 consists of 15 residues. Losses at the gene ends were 5 bases for V and 4 bases for J; bases not matched to a gene: 5. The CDR3 DNA reads TGTGCCAGCAGTCCTTTAGCGGGGGGTTACAATGAGCAGTTCTTC. This sequence encodes CASSPLAGGYNEQFF.

The chain is built from TRBV28 and TRBJ2-7, with a tentative D call TRBD2 (5 bases). V was trimmed by 3 bases and J by 2 bases, leaving 17 bases between them. Looked up from germline, CDR1 is MDHEN and CDR2 is SYDVKM. This CDR3 has 16 residues. CDR3 DNA: TGTGCCAGCAGTTTGCGGGTCAGCTCCTCCACCTACGAGCAGTACTTC. Encoded protein: CASSLRVSSSTYEQYF.

This chain links TRBV29-1 with TRBJ2-3; D is perhaps TRBD1 (5 bases). The V gene lost 6 bases and the J gene lost 1 base, with 11 bases spanning the gap. Germline V gene data show CDR1 as SQVTM and CDR2 as ANQGSEA. The CDR3 runs 13 residues. The CDR3 spells CSVGPRGTDTQYF. CDR3 sequence (DNA): TGCAGCGTGGGGCCTCGGGGCACAGATACGCAGTATTTT.

This clone was seen a handful of times. The V gene is TRBV27, the J gene TRBJ2-7; the match to TRBD1 covers 7 bases. The CDR3 length is 13 residues. The V segment lost 6 bases and the J segment 3 bases; nucleotides outside the gene matches: 5. From germline, CDR1 is MNHEY and CDR2 SMNVEV (reference sequence). Here the CDR3 DNA reads TGTGCCAGCAGCCCGGGACAGAGCTACGAGCAGTACTTC. It is translated as CASSPGQSYEQYF.

The chain is built from TRBV14 and TRBJ1-1, with TRBD1 as a possible D gene (5 bases). Germline V gene data show CDR1 as SGHDN and CDR2 as FVKESK. Trimming removed 4 bases at V and 3 bases at J, with 12 bases between. The CDR3 consists of 14 residues. The CDR3 DNA reads TGTGCCAGCAGCCGAGTAGCAGGGTACACTGAAGCTTTCTTT. Its protein is CASSRVAGYTEAFF.

This clone has only a few counts. The gene calls are TRBV6-1 and TRBJ1-4, with TRBD1 as a possible D gene (5 bases). V was shortened by 3 bases and J by 8 bases, with 13 bases between the two germline ends. There are 14 residues in the CDR3. Germline CDR1 MNHNS, CDR2 SASEGT. The CDR3 nucleotides are TGTGCCAGCAGTGACGGGGGTCCCGTGGAAAAACTGTTTTTT. Translating it yields CASSDGGPVEKLFF.

This chain connects TRBV6-5 to TRBJ2-2, with D possibly being TRBD1 (6 bases). The CDR3 extends over 14 amino acids. Between the trimmed V and J ends, which lost 7 bases and 0 bases, there was a span of 9 bases. Looked up from germline, CDR1 is MNHEY and CDR2 is SVGAGI. The CDR3 spells CASMWTANTGELFF. In DNA form, the CDR3 reads TGTGCCAGCATGTGGACAGCGAACACCGGGGAGCTGTTTTTT.

The rearrangement links TRBV7-9 to TRBJ2-1, with 16 bases lining up with TRBD2. The CDR3 length is 19 residues. Trimming at V came to 4 bases and at J to 6 bases, leaving 12 bases not matched to a gene. From germline, CDR1 is SEHNR and CDR2 FQNEAQ (reference sequence). CDR3 in DNA: TGTGCCAGCAGCTCCCCGGGACTAGCGGGGGGGCTCTCGCGCAATGAGCAGTTCTTC. As protein: CASSSPGLAGGLSRNEQFF.

The chain links TRBV7-3 to TRBJ2-3; TRBD2 agrees at 8 bases. This CDR3 spans 16 amino acids. Germline loops: CDR1 SGHTA, CDR2 FQGTGA. V lost 8 bases and J lost 3; bases outside the gene matches: 13. In nucleotides, the CDR3 is TGTGCCAGCTCTCCTCTGGGCGGGGGGCTAACAGATACGCAGTATTTT. Protein sequence: CASSPLGGGLTDTQYF. Full variable domain (missing parts from reference TRBV7-3 and TRBJ2-3): GAGVSQTPSNKVTEKGKYVELRCDPISGHTALYWYRQSLGQGPEFLIYFQGTGAADDSGLPNDRFFAVRPEGSVSTLKIQRTERGDSAVYLCASSPLGGGLTDTQYFGPGTRLTVL.

The rearrangement links TRBV7-2 to TRBJ2-7, with D perhaps TRBD2 (5 bases). The V end was cut by 3 bases, the J end by 7 bases, with 13 bases between. The CDR3 totals 13 residues. Looked up from germline, CDR1 is SGHTA and CDR2 is FQGNSA. The CDR3 protein is CASSFRTEGEQYF. The CDR3 DNA follows: TGTGCCAGCAGCTTCCGGACCGAGGGAGAGCAGTACTTC.

The chain uses TRBV30 and TRBJ1-2; D remains ambiguous. With 3 bases removed from V and 8 bases from J, the gap between germline ends came to 16 bases. CDR1 and CDR2 from the germline V gene are GTSNPN and SVGIG (reference sequence). The CDR3 is 13 residues long. The CDR3 protein is CAWRRSVYGGYTF. CDR3 DNA sequence: TGTGCCTGGAGGAGGTCGGTCTACGGAGGCTACACCTTC.

This clone was counted a few times. V usage is TRBV7-3 and J usage is TRBJ2-3; D is possibly TRBD1 (5 bases). CDR1 SGHTA and CDR2 FQGTGA come from the germline V gene. Between the trimmed V and J ends, which lost 3 bases and 4 bases, there was a span of 11 bases. The CDR3 extends over 14 amino acids. The DNA of the CDR3 is TGTGCCAGCAGCTTGGCGCCAGGGTCAGATACGCAGTATTTT. This codes for CASSLAPGSDTQYF.

This clone has a handful of counts. This sequence joins TRBV13 and TRBJ1-1; 7 bases line up with TRBD1. J was trimmed by 0 bases and V by 0 bases; bases with no gene match: 4. Per the germline V gene, CDR1 is PRHDT and CDR2 is FYEKMQ (reference sequence). The CDR3 covers 16 residues. The CDR3 DNA reads as TGTGCCAGCAGCTTAGGACAGGGGCGGATGAACACTGAAGCTTTCTTT. It translates to CASSLGQGRMNTEAFF.

The chain employs TRBV4-2 and TRBJ1-2, with 11 nucleotides matching TRBD1. CDR3 length: 17 residues. V lost 1 base, J lost 0 bases, and 4 bases stayed unmatched. Germline-derived CDR1 and CDR2 are LGHNA and YNFKEQ. The DNA for the CDR3 is TGTGCCAGCAGCCAAGGGACAGGGGGCCCAGCTAACTATGGCTACACCTTC. This sequence encodes CASSQGTGGPANYGYTF.

The chain combines TRBV28 with TRBJ1-4; TRBD1 matches 7 bases. With 7 bases clipped from V and 8 bases from J, the junction kept 4 bases outside the gene matches. The CDR3 extends over 12 amino acids. Germline V lookup: CDR1 MDHEN, CDR2 SYDVKM. The CDR3 is CASMTGKEKLFF. The DNA for the CDR3 is TGTGCCAGCATGACAGGGAAAGAAAAACTGTTTTTT.

The chain couples TRBV27 to TRBJ2-3; D call uncertain. The V end was cut by 3 bases, the J end by 2 bases, with 9 bases between. The CDR3 runs 14 residues. Germline V gives CDR1 MNHEY, CDR2 SMNVEV (reference sequence). The CDR3 region has the DNA TGTGCCAGCAGTTTTTGGCCTCCCACAGATACGCAGTATTTT. This gives the protein CASSFWPPTDTQYF.

On this clone itself: An end of the junction differs from the germline gene, which may be a read error. The chain joins TRBV7-7 to TRBJ1-2, with 8 bases identical to TRBD1. The CDR3 is 16 residues long. The germline gives CDR1 SSHAT, CDR2 FNYEAQ (reference sequence). The CDR3 region has the DNA TGTGCTAGCAGCTTTTATTCGCCTAACAGGGGGTATGGCTACACCTTC. Translation gives CASSFYSPNRGYGYTF.

This chain joins TRBV30 and TRBJ2-7; the match to TRBD2 covers 9 bases. From germline, CDR1 is GTSNPN and CDR2 SVGIG (reference sequence). J gave up 5 bases and V 6 bases, and 8 bases lay outside the gene matches. The CDR3 loop spans 13 amino acids. The CDR3 DNA follows: TGTGCCTGTAGTCTAGCGGGGCTCAACGAGCAGTACTTC. It codes for CACSLAGLNEQYF.

This chain joins TRBV4-2 and TRBJ2-3; D may be TRBD1 (6 bases). The germline V gene encodes CDR1 LGHNA and CDR2 YNFKEQ. V was trimmed by 1 base and J by 2 bases, leaving 16 bases between them. The CDR3 consists of 17 residues. In nucleotides, the CDR3 is TGTGCCAGCAGCCAAGGAGGGTCCGAGGGGGTCACAGATACGCAGTATTTT. Translated, it gives CASSQGGSEGVTDTQYF.

This clone was counted only a few times. The CDR3 reads CSVGGSGTSQETQYF. DNA of the CDR3: TGCAGCGTGGGGGGGAGTGGGACCAGCCAAGAGACCCAGTACTTC. The chain is built from TRBV29-1 and TRBJ2-5; 7 bases fit TRBD2. This CDR3 contains 15 residues. The V gene end was trimmed by 6 bases and the J gene end by 1 base; junction bases not matched to a gene: 11. Germline loops: CDR1 SQVTM, CDR2 ANQGSEA.

The DNA of the CDR3 is TGCGCCAGCAGCCAATTCGGGGACTCCTACGAGCAGTACTTC. This encodes CASSQFGDSYEQYF. The chain couples TRBV4-1 to TRBJ2-7; TRBD2 is a possible D gene (5 bases). Germline lookup yields CDR1 MGHRA and CDR2 YSYEKL. Trimming removed 2 bases from V and 0 bases from J, with 8 bases in between. The CDR3 spans 14 residues.

This clone occurred a few times. The chain couples TRBV7-6 to TRBJ1-3; D not resolved. Trimming removed 1 base at V and 0 bases at J, with 4 bases between. The CDR3 totals 14 residues. The germline gives CDR1 SGHVS, CDR2 FNYEAQ. The CDR3 reads CASSLGNSGNTIYF. The DNA for the CDR3 is TGTGCCAGCAGCTTAGGTAACTCTGGAAACACCATATATTTT.

CDR3 sequence (DNA): TGTGCCAGTAGTCGAACTAGTCGTAACAATGAGCAGTTCTTC. This sequence encodes CASSRTSRNNEQFF. The genes are TRBV19 and TRBJ2-1, with D maybe TRBD2 (5 bases). The V and J ends lost 5 bases and 5 bases respectively, with 13 bases between them. The germline V gene encodes CDR1 LNHDA and CDR2 SQIVND (reference sequence). The CDR3 is 14 amino acids.

This clone was picked up a small number of times. The genes are TRBV7-2 and TRBJ2-3; TRBD1 matches 9 bases. CDR1 SGHTA and CDR2 FQGNSA come from the germline V gene. This CDR3 is built from 17 residues. Germline trimming cut 5 bases from V and 5 bases from J; bases unmatched to any gene: 14. CDR3 region: CASSPKWGDRVEDTQYF. The CDR3 DNA reads TGTGCCAGCAGCCCTAAGTGGGGGGACAGGGTGGAAGATACGCAGTATTTT.